Included here is one T cell receptor beta chain sequence, with context. Per the original data handling: Estimates of nucleated cell counts were drawn from the amplification of reference gene primers. TCRdb's copy holds only in-frame clones and misses some; the assay was immunoSEQ multiplex PCR. That table furnishes V, J and clone size, whereas the DNA furnished D and trimming. Seen here are under 75,000 clones, roughly 84% observed once, and the top ten hold 9.5% to 13%. This record belongs to a study of blood T cell repertoires in COVID-19. On the study more broadly: Collection of acute and convalescent COVID-19 samples took place in the United States, Italy and Spain.

Germline assignment: CDR1 SNHLY and CDR2 FYNNEI. This CDR3 is 13 amino acids long. The V and J ends lost 8 bases and 3 bases, in that order; junction bases with no gene match: 4. The V and J genes are TRBV2 and TRBJ2-5; TRBD2 aligns across 9 bases. The sequence came from a woman under 30 with acute or convalescent COVID-19. The source material was peripheral blood. The CDR3 DNA reads TGTGCCAGCTTGGCTAGCGGGGAAGAGACCCAGTACTTC. As protein: CASLASGEETQYF. Filled out from reference TRBV2 and TRBJ2-5, the complete variable domain reads EPEVTQTPSHQVTQMGQEVILRCVPISNHLYFYWYRQILGQKVEFLVSFYNNEISEKSEIFDDQFSVERPDGSNFTLKIRSTKLEDSAMYFCASLASGEETQYFGPGTRLLVL.